These T cell receptor beta chains were read from a single sample in a study of regulatory T cells in long-lasting Graves disease. TCRdb ran MiXCR on the multiplex PCR reads and lists one entry per CDR3 protein. Of 250,000 to 300,000 distinct CDR3 sequences in the sample, roughly a fifth were seen once. The sequences come from peripheral blood mononuclear cells (PBMCs), collected when the disease was refractory, from a patient treated with antithyroid drugs. Receptors originate from a female donor with Graves disease. CDR3s include the opening cysteine and the closing phenylalanine or tryptophan. Fields, in order: CDR3 protein, CDR3 DNA, V gene, D gene, J gene, clone size. D genes are given only for firm matches. Size tells how often a clone was seen (once, few, many) or the class of an expanded clone, and some rows leave it out.

CAWSVGQGVTEAFF TGTGCCTGGAGTGTAGGGCAGGGGGTCACTGAAGCTTTCTTT TRBV30 TRBD1 TRBJ1-1 -
CASSLAEGRVNYGYTF TGTGCCAGCAGCTTAGCAGAGGGAAGGGTAAACTATGGCTACACCTTC TRBV7-2 - TRBJ1-2 many
CASSVGTEQYF TGTGCCAGCAGCGTAGGGACCGAGCAGTACTTC TRBV11-2 - TRBJ2-7 few
CAWDRGPNTGELFF TGTGCCTGGGACAGGGGGCCGAACACCGGGGAGCTGTTTTTT TRBV30 TRBD1 TRBJ2-2 many
CSARDLPRVTEAFF TGCAGTGCTAGAGATCTTCCTAGGGTCACTGAAGCTTTCTTT TRBV20-1 - TRBJ1-1 few
CSVPGTADSGANVLTF TGCAGCGTACCCGGGACAGCCGACTCTGGGGCCAACGTCCTGACTTTC TRBV29-1 TRBD1 TRBJ2-6 many
CASSLAGQRGGTQYF TGTGCCAGCAGCTTAGCCGGGCAGAGAGGGGGGACCCAGTACTTC TRBV7-2 - TRBJ2-5 -
CSVRPGETQYF TGCAGCGTACGACCTGGAGAGACCCAGTACTTC TRBV29-1 - TRBJ2-5 many
CSVEGPRGEAFF TGCAGCGTTGAGGGTCCTCGGGGAGAAGCTTTCTTT TRBV29-1 - TRBJ1-1 -
CASSFTSVGTEAFF TGTGCCAGCAGTTTTACTTCCGTGGGCACTGAAGCTTTCTTT TRBV28 - TRBJ1-1 -
CASSQDLAEYEQYF TGTGCCAGCAGCCAAGATCTAGCGGAGTACGAGCAGTACTTC TRBV4-2 TRBD2 TRBJ2-7 -
CASSDTGIWTETQYF TGTGCCAGCAGTGATACAGGGATTTGGACGGAGACCCAGTACTTC TRBV25-1 - TRBJ2-5 -
CASSGRLAGGPQFF TGTGCCAGTAGTGGACGACTAGCGGGAGGGCCACAGTTCTTC TRBV19 TRBD2 TRBJ2-1 -
CASSVTGDTGELFF TGTGCCAGTAGTGTAACAGGGGACACCGGGGAGCTGTTTTTT TRBV19 TRBD1 TRBJ2-2 -
CASSELGTSGLISSAKNIQYF TGTGCCAGCAGTGAACTAGGGACTAGCGGCCTCATATCATCGGCCAAAAACATTCAGTACTTC TRBV6-1 TRBD2 TRBJ2-4 -
CASSPPGQGAEAFF TGTGCCAGCAGTCCCCCCGGACAGGGTGCCGAAGCTTTCTTT TRBV28 TRBD1 TRBJ1-1 -
CASNWAGGGNQPQHF TGTGCCAGCAATTGGGCAGGGGGTGGCAATCAGCCCCAGCATTTT TRBV28 TRBD1 TRBJ1-5 -
CSGFEGGQGKNQPQHF TGCAGTGGTTTCGAGGGGGGACAGGGGAAAAATCAGCCCCAGCATTTT TRBV20-1 TRBD1 TRBJ1-5 few
CAWTGLAHTGELFF TGTGCCTGGACGGGACTAGCCCACACCGGGGAGCTGTTTTTT TRBV30 TRBD2 TRBJ2-2 -
CASSQYTGAGREQYF TGTGCCAGCTCACAATACACGGGGGCCGGGAGAGAGCAGTACTTC TRBV18 - TRBJ2-7 -
CASSSQEGNYGYTF TGTGCCAGCAGCTCCCAGGAGGGGAACTATGGCTACACCTTC TRBV7-2 - TRBJ1-2 -
CASSYWGAGNTGELFF TGTGCCAGCAGTTACTGGGGGGCAGGAAACACCGGGGAGCTGTTTTTT TRBV6-5 - TRBJ2-2 few
CASSLGRDVWSYGYTF TGTGCCAGCAGCTTAGGGAGGGACGTCTGGTCTTATGGCTACACCTTC TRBV11-2 - TRBJ1-2 many
CASSHRDRGLSEKLFF TGTGCCAGCAGCCATCGCGACAGGGGCCTCTCCGAAAAACTGTTTTTT TRBV3-1 TRBD1 TRBJ1-4 many
CASRPSDRAETQYF TGTGCCAGCAGGCCGTCCGACAGGGCAGAGACCCAGTACTTC TRBV28 TRBD1 TRBJ2-5 many
CAISEFEDRYEQYF TGTGCCATCAGTGAGTTTGAAGACCGATACGAGCAGTACTTC TRBV10-3 - TRBJ2-7 few
CAIRFGNTIYF TGTGCCATCAGGTTCGGAAACACCATATATTTT TRBV10-3 - TRBJ1-3 -
CSASRGVQETQYF TGCAGTGCGTCCCGCGGAGTCCAAGAGACCCAGTACTTC TRBV20-1 - TRBJ2-5 -
CASSLPSHGYTF TGTGCCAGCAGCTTACCAAGCCACGGCTACACCTTC TRBV11-2 - TRBJ1-2 -
CSVGGSSYGYTF TGCAGCGTTGGAGGATCGTCCTATGGCTACACCTTC TRBV29-1 - TRBJ1-2 many
CASSQFRLAYGYTF TGTGCCAGCAGCCAATTCAGGCTTGCCTATGGCTACACCTTC TRBV3-1 - TRBJ1-2 many
CASSQGLVKETQYF TGTGCCAGCAGTCAAGGACTAGTTAAAGAGACCCAGTACTTC TRBV12-3/TRBV12-4 TRBD2 TRBJ2-5 many
CASSRTRNVGEQYF TGTGCCAGCTCCAGGACAAGAAATGTGGGCGAGCAGTACTTC TRBV13 - TRBJ2-7 few
CASSYDSLGAGANVLTF TGTGCCAGCAGCTATGACTCCTTGGGGGCAGGGGCCAACGTCCTGACTTTC TRBV5-6 - TRBJ2-6 few
CASSLLRDYEQYF TGTGCCAGCAGCTTACTGCGAGATTACGAGCAGTACTTC TRBV7-2 - TRBJ2-7 many
CSVETSVGGLSGNTIYF TGCAGCGTTGAAACATCGGTGGGTGGCCTCTCTGGAAACACCATATATTTT TRBV29-1 - TRBJ1-3 -